This T cell receptor beta chain was sequenced during a study of blood T cell repertoires in COVID-19. On the study more broadly: From the United States, Italy and Spain came samples of acute and convalescent COVID-19.

Under the authors' procedure: Reference gene primer amplification gave estimated nucleated cell counts. TCRdb keeps only in-frame clones here, not all; method: immunoSEQ multiplex PCR. That table supplies the V and J calls and clone size; D and trimming were determined from the DNA. The sample includes around 340,000 clones, approximately 83% of them seen just once. The CDR3 runs 16 residues. Germline CDR1 and CDR2: LNHDA and SQIVND (reference sequence). The V gene end was trimmed by 4 bases and the J gene end by 6 bases; junction bases not matched to a gene: 7. The clonotype comes from a woman aged 40 to 55 with acute COVID-19. The V gene is TRBV19, the J gene TRBJ2-1; TRBD2 aligns across 12 bases. Sequencing was done on a sample of PBMCs or T cells enriched from blood (not recorded which). DNA of the CDR3: TGTGCCAGTAGTAGCCCCCGGACTAGCGGGACCAATGAGCAGTTCTTC. This encodes CASSSPRTSGTNEQFF.